These 29 T cell receptor beta chains were all obtained from the same sample, sequenced in a study of T cell responses to AZD1222 COVID-19 vaccine. Profiled with immunoSEQ multiplex PCR; TCRdb holds only in-frame clones, not every one. The sample consists of about 120,000 clones, around 87% of them appearing once. The sample consisted of peripheral blood, taken 28 days after the second AZD1222 dose. These receptors were collected from an adult who received the AZD1222 COVID-19 vaccine.

This chain uses TRBV7-7 with TRBJ2-5; 9 nucleotides line up with TRBD2. With 5 bases clipped from V and 5 bases from J, the junction kept 12 bases outside the gene matches. Germline loops: CDR1 SSHAT, CDR2 FNYEAQ (reference sequence). The CDR3 is 16 amino acids. The CDR3 reads CASSPMGGGAWETQYF. CDR3 nucleotides: TGTGCCAGCAGCCCCATGGGCGGGGGGGCTTGGGAGACCCAGTACTTC.

The J gene is TRBJ2-7, the V gene TRBV7-2, with 7 bases identical to TRBD1. Trimming at V came to 1 base and at J to 6 bases, leaving 12 bases not matched to a gene. The germline V gene encodes CDR1 SGHTA and CDR2 FQGNSA. The CDR3 spans 16 residues. CDR3 nucleotide sequence: TGTGCCAGCAGCTTAGGGGTTGGGACAGCCTATGCCGAGCAGTACTTC. It yields the protein CASSLGVGTAYAEQYF.

This clone was seen just once. The V call is TRBV3-1 (or the pseudogene TRBV3-2), the J call TRBJ1-4, with 9 bases lining up with TRBD1. Germline V lookup: CDR1 LGHDT, CDR2 YNNKEL (reference sequence). The ends lost 4 bases at V and 8 bases at J; junction bases unmatched: 8. CDR3 length: 15 residues. The CDR3 DNA reads TGTGCCAGCAGCCCCCGGTGGGACAGGGTGGAAAAACTGTTTTTT. Translated, it gives CASSPRWDRVEKLFF.

The V and J genes are TRBV15 and TRBJ2-7, with D perhaps matching TRBD1 or TRBD2 (6 bases each). V was clipped by 6 bases and J by 1 base, with 16 bases between them. The CDR3 spans 15 residues. CDR1 LNHNV and CDR2 YYDKDF come from the germline V gene (reference sequence). The CDR3 protein is CATRPGGTKSYEQYF. CDR3 nucleotides: TGTGCCACCAGGCCTGGGGGGACAAAATCCTACGAGCAGTACTTC.

The chain joins TRBV7-9 to TRBJ1-4, with D tentatively TRBD1 (5 bases). Trimming took off 5 bases at V and 1 base at J, with 11 bases between the two ends. The CDR3 sequence is 15 residues long. CDR1 and CDR2 (germline): SEHNR, FQNEAQ (reference sequence). The CDR3 region has the DNA TGTGCCAGCAGCCCCCGGGGGAGAACTAATGAAAAACTGTTTTTT. Protein product: CASSPRGRTNEKLFF.

The chain combines TRBV5-1 with TRBJ2-3; possibly TRBD1 for D (6 bases). V gave up 5 bases and J gave up 2 bases, with 18 bases separating them. Germline V gene lookup returns CDR1 SGHRS and CDR2 YFSETQ. This CDR3 comprises 16 residues. In DNA, the CDR3 is TGCGCCAGCAGACAGAACCAACAGGGATTCACAGATACGCAGTATTTT. This gives the protein CASRQNQQGFTDTQYF.

This clone was seen more than once but under ten times. V gene TRBV4-2 combines with J gene TRBJ2-1, with D tentatively TRBD2 (7 bases). The germline V gene has CDR1 LGHNA and CDR2 YNFKEQ. The CDR3 sequence is 16 residues long. V lost 6 bases to trimming and J lost 8 bases, with 23 bases between them. CDR3 residues: CASSRTAGAPGDEQFF. The CDR3 region has the DNA TGTGCCAGCAGTCGGACCGCGGGGGCCCCGGGTGATGAGCAGTTCTTC.

The V and J genes are TRBV27 and TRBJ2-6; D is unresolved. CDR1 and CDR2 (germline): MNHEY, SMNVEV (reference sequence). Trimming removed 2 bases from V and 0 bases from J, with 11 bases in between. The CDR3 is made up of 17 amino acids. The CDR3 nucleotides are TGTGCCAGCAGTTTAATGTCAGACTCCTCTGGGGCCAACGTCCTGACTTTC. Translating it yields CASSLMSDSSGANVLTF.

This clone was seen a single time. The chain recombines TRBV20-1 with TRBJ1-1; D is unclear. The V gene lost 3 bases and the J gene lost 2 bases, with 7 bases spanning the gap. Germline CDR1 and CDR2: DFQATT and SNEGSKA (reference sequence). The CDR3 extends over 12 amino acids. In DNA form, the CDR3 reads TGCAGTGCTAGTTTTACCAACACTGAAGCTTTCTTT. This gives the protein CSASFTNTEAFF.

The chain links TRBV5-4 to TRBJ2-2, with D tentatively TRBD2 (6 bases). The CDR3 has 15 amino acids. The V end was cut by 0 bases, the J end by 5 bases, with 11 bases between. Germline CDR1 is SGHNT and CDR2 is YYREEE (reference sequence). CDR3 residues: CASSLDGTRTGELFF. CDR3 DNA: TGTGCCAGCAGCTTGGATGGGACTCGAACCGGGGAGCTGTTTTTT.

The chain couples TRBV5-1 to TRBJ1-1; 7 bases are a match to TRBD1. The trim removed 4 bases at V and 4 bases at J, leaving 7 bases unmatched. This CDR3 has 14 residues. Germline V lookup: CDR1 SGHRS, CDR2 YFSETQ. DNA for the CDR3: TGCGCCAGCAGCGTTACGACAGGGAGCACTGAAGCTTTCTTT. It encodes CASSVTTGSTEAFF.

This chain uses TRBV9 with TRBJ1-1; tentatively, D is TRBD1 (5 bases). V was pared by 0 bases and J by 8 bases, with 14 bases between. The CDR3 has 14 amino acids. CDR1 is SGDLS and CDR2 is YYNGEE in the germline V gene. CDR3 residues: CASSVGYRGTEAFF. CDR3 coding DNA: TGTGCCAGCAGCGTAGGTTACCGAGGGACCGAAGCTTTCTTT.

The CDR3 DNA follows: TGTGCCAGCAGCCAAGATAAGTTAAACACCGGGGAGCTGTTTTTT. Protein sequence: CASSQDKLNTGELFF. V is TRBV3-1 (or the pseudogene TRBV3-2) and J is TRBJ2-2, with D hard to call. V dropped 0 bases and J dropped 2 bases, with 7 bases sitting between them. Germline values: CDR1 LGHDT, CDR2 YNNKEL (reference sequence). The CDR3 is 15 amino acids.

The rearrangement links TRBV7-2 to TRBJ1-1; 9 bases match TRBD1. Looked up from germline, CDR1 is SGHTA and CDR2 is FQGNSA. V dropped 8 bases and J dropped 7; count of bases not matched to a gene: 8. The CDR3 is 13 amino acids. The CDR3 spells CASGGQGLGEAFF. In nucleotides, the CDR3 is TGTGCCAGCGGGGGACAGGGATTGGGTGAAGCTTTCTTT.

The chain recombines TRBV12-5 with TRBJ2-5; TRBD1 matches 11 bases. CDR1 LGHNT and CDR2 FRNRAP come from the germline V gene. This CDR3 has 14 residues. Germline trimming cut 7 bases from V and 10 bases from J; bases unmatched to any gene: 11. The CDR3 DNA reads as TGTGCTAGTGCGGGGACAGGGGGTAAGAGGGACCAGTACTTC. It yields the protein CASAGTGGKRDQYF.

The chain is built from TRBV6-5 and TRBJ2-3, with 10 bases fitting TRBD2. The germline CDR1 and CDR2 sequences are MNHEY and SVGAGI. V was clipped by 5 bases and J by 6 bases; unmatched bases: 5. There are 14 residues in the CDR3. CDR3 DNA sequence: TGTGCCAGCAGTACAAGCGGGGGGGCGGATACGCAGTATTTT. Translated: CASSTSGGADTQYF.

The chain carries TRBV2 and TRBJ2-7, with a weak D call TRBD1 (6 bases). Trimming took 7 bases from V and 6 from J, leaving 16 bases between them. The CDR3 contains 13 residues. CDR1 SNHLY and CDR2 FYNNEI come from the germline V gene. CDR3 amino acids: CASTLGHPSEQYF. Written as DNA, the CDR3 is TGTGCCAGCACCCTGGGACACCCATCCGAGCAGTACTTC.

The chain joins TRBV19 to TRBJ1-2; tentatively, D is TRBD1 (6 bases). The ends were cut back, 2 bases at V and 4 bases at J, with 11 bases in the middle. Germline lookup yields CDR1 LNHDA and CDR2 SQIVND (reference sequence). This CDR3 region has 14 residues. Here the CDR3 DNA reads TGTGCCAGTAGTATACGGGGGCTCGGCTATGGCTACACCTTC. This sequence encodes CASSIRGLGYGYTF. Complete variable domain (other parts from reference TRBV19 and TRBJ1-2): DGGITQSPKYLFRKEGQNVTLSCEQNLNHDAMYWYRQDPGQGLRLIYYSQIVNDFQKGDIAEGYSVSREKKESFPLTVTSAQKNPTAFYLCASSIRGLGYGYTFGSGTRLTVV.

The chain employs TRBV6-2 or TRBV6-3 and TRBJ1-2; D possibly corresponds to TRBD1 (6 bases). This CDR3 is 15 amino acids long. The germline V gene encodes CDR1 MNHEY and CDR2 SVGEGT. V lost 3 bases, J lost 0 bases, and 11 bases lay in between. As DNA, the CDR3 is TGTGCCAGCAGTTATGGACAGAGCTCTAACTATGGCTACACCTTC. Its protein is CASSYGQSSNYGYTF.

This chain uses TRBV10-3 with TRBJ2-5; 7 nucleotides align to TRBD1. Unmatched junction bases numbered 0, after V lost 4 bases and J lost 1 base. This CDR3 has 13 amino acids. Germline V lookup: CDR1 ENHRY, CDR2 SYGVKD. CDR3: CAISGDSQETQYF. The CDR3 DNA sequence: TGTGCCATCAGTGGGGACAGCCAAGAGACCCAGTACTTC.

Note on this clone: A read error may produce the germline difference seen at one junction end. The chain employs TRBV14 and TRBJ2-4, with 7 bases identical to TRBD1. From germline, CDR1 is SGHDN and CDR2 FVKESK. CDR3 length: 16 residues. The CDR3 is CASNQQGKLAKNIQYF. The CDR3 bases are TGTGCCAGCAACCAACAGGGGAAGCTAGCCAAAAACATTCAGTACTTC. Together with reference TRBV14 and TRBJ2-4, the CDR3 gives the full variable domain: EAGVTQFPSHSVIEKGQTVTLRCDPISGHDNLYWYRRVMGKEIKFLLHFVKESKQDESGMPNNRFLAERTGGTYSTLKVQPAELEDSGVYFCASNQQGKLAKNIQYFGAGTRLSVL.

This clone was observed once. Germline is not matched at one junction end, which may reflect a read error. V usage is TRBV7-7 and J usage is TRBJ2-5, with D possibly TRBD1 on 5 matching bases. Looked up from germline, CDR1 is SSHAT and CDR2 is FNYEAQ (reference sequence). This CDR3 contains 16 residues. CDR3 protein: CASSSTVYGSQETQYF. The CDR3 nucleotides are TGTGCTAGCAGCTCGACAGTATATGGGTCCCAAGAGACCCAGTACTTC.

This chain links TRBV24-1 with TRBJ1-2; D remains ambiguous. The germline CDR1 and CDR2 sequences are KGHDR and SFDVKD. Trimming removed 5 bases from V and 7 bases from J, with 13 bases in between. The CDR3 is 13 residues long. The CDR3 region has the DNA TGTGCCACCAGTGCCCGAGTTGATAGTGGCTACACCTTC. The encoded protein is CATSARVDSGYTF.

Here the CDR3 DNA reads TGCGCCAGCAGCTTTGGGGACAGCCAAGAGACCCAGTACTTC. This codes for CASSFGDSQETQYF. The chain employs TRBV5-1 and TRBJ2-5; 7 bases align to TRBD1. V lost 2 bases, J lost 1 base, and 2 bases stayed unmatched. The CDR3 totals 14 residues. Looked up from germline, CDR1 is SGHRS and CDR2 is YFSETQ.

V is TRBV9 and J is TRBJ1-2; D is perhaps TRBD1 (5 bases). Germline CDR1 reads SGDLS; CDR2 reads YYNGEE. The CDR3 consists of 15 residues. V shed 5 bases and J shed 3 bases, with 17 bases lying between them. This chain's CDR3 is CASSEAGQGHYGYTF. The DNA for the CDR3 is TGTGCCAGCAGTGAGGCGGGGCAGGGTCACTATGGCTACACCTTC.

The rearrangement uses TRBV19 and TRBJ1-4, with unresolved D. Trimming stripped 6 bases from V and 1 base from J, with 12 bases between. This CDR3 is 15 amino acids long. The germline V gene has CDR1 LNHDA and CDR2 SQIVND (reference sequence). Written as DNA, the CDR3 is TGTGCCAGTAGAACCCTCCGGGGAACTAATGAAAAACTGTTTTTT. Translation gives CASRTLRGTNEKLFF.

On this clone: One end of the junction is discordant with germline, which a read error may explain. The chain couples TRBV20-1 to TRBJ1-2; D not resolved. The CDR3 totals 11 residues. Germline V gene lookup returns CDR1 DFQATT and CDR2 SNEGSKA (reference sequence). CDR3 residues: CSAREDVGEYF. The CDR3 DNA reads as TGCAGTGCTAGAGAGGACGTTGGCGAATACTTC.

The rearrangement joins TRBV5-1 to TRBJ1-3, with a weak D call TRBD1 (5 bases). The CDR3 has 17 residues. Germline loops: CDR1 SGHRS, CDR2 YFSETQ. V was cut by 2 bases and J by 0 bases, with 15 bases left in between. In nucleotides, the CDR3 is TGCGCCAGCAGCTTAGCGGGAGGGGCTCTCTCTGGAAACACCATATATTTT. This sequence encodes CASSLAGGALSGNTIYF.

There are a few counts of this clone. The rearrangement joins TRBV28 to TRBJ2-3; weak D call: TRBD1 (6 bases). In germline, CDR1 is MDHEN, CDR2 SYDVKM. CDR3 length equals 18 residues. With 5 bases removed from V and 0 bases from J, the gap between germline ends came to 21 bases. DNA of the CDR3: TGTGCCAGCAGTCCACGGAACAGGGTAAGGAAGAGCACAGATACGCAGTATTTT. It translates to CASSPRNRVRKSTDTQYF.